The rows below give T cell receptor beta chains drawn from one sample of a study of blood T cells in healthy people across ages. TCRdb analysed the 5' RACE reads with MiXCR anew, one entry per CDR3 protein. This table has hundreds of thousands of distinct CDR3 sequences, 45% to 50% appearing once. Material: blood. Receptor source: a man aged 25 to 40 in good health. Both conserved end residues are part of each CDR3. A D gene is named only where the DNA matches it firmly. Clone size is given for some rows only: seen once, a few or many times, or a class if the clone is expanded.

TRBJ2-5 once - TRBV5-4 CASSLASGLGQETQYF TGTGCCAGCAGCTTGGCGTCAGGGTTGGGGCAAGAGACCCAGTACTTC
TRBJ2-5 - - TRBV20-1 CSAITGTTETQYF TGCAGTGCCATTACAGGGACTACAGAGACCCAGTACTTC
TRBJ1-5 - - TRBV29-1 CSVEYGANQPQHF TGCAGCGTTGAATACGGGGCCAATCAGCCCCAGCATTTT
TRBJ2-4 few - TRBV5-6 CASSRRNLLAKNIQYF TGTGCCAGCAGCCGCCGCAATCTCTTAGCCAAAAACATTCAGTACTTC
TRBJ2-7 - TRBD1 TRBV20-1 CSASGTVDFEQYF TGCAGTGCTAGCGGGACAGTTGATTTCGAGCAGTACTTC
TRBJ2-1 many - TRBV6-2/TRBV6-3 CASSFSPPGQFF TGTGCCAGCAGTTTTTCCCCTCCTGGGCAGTTCTTC
TRBJ1-6 few - TRBV7-2 CASSPAIGGRNSPLHF TGTGCCAGCAGCCCTGCGATAGGGGGTCGGAATTCACCCCTCCACTTT
TRBJ2-5 few - TRBV20-1 CSARDSGGAKETQYF TGCAGTGCTAGAGATTCTGGGGGGGCCAAAGAGACCCAGTACTTC
TRBJ2-3 few - TRBV12-3/TRBV12-4 CASRWTRVTQYF TGTGCCAGCAGGTGGACCCGGGTTACGCAGTATTTT
TRBJ2-1 - - TRBV5-1 CASSQGNTLGDEQFF TGCGCCAGCAGCCAAGGGAACACGCTAGGGGATGAGCAGTTCTTC